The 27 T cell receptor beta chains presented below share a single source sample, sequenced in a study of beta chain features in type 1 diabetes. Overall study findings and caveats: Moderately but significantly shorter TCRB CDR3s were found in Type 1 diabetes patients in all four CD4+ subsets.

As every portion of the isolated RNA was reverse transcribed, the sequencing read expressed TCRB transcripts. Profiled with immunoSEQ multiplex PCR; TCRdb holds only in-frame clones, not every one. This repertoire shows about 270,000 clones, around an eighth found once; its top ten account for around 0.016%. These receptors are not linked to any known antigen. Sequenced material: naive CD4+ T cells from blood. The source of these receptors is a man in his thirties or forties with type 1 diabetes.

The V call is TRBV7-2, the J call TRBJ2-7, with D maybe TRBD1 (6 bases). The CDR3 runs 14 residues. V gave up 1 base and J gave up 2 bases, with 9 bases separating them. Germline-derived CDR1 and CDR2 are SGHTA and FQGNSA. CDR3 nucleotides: TGTGCCAGCAGCTTAGAAGAGGGGGCCTACGAGCAGTACTTC. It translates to CASSLEEGAYEQYF.

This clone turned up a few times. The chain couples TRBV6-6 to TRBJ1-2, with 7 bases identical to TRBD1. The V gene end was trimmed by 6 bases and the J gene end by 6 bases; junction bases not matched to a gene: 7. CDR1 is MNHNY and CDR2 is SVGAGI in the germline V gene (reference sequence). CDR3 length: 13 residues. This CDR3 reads CASSVDRDDGYTF. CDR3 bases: TGTGCCAGCAGCGTCGACAGGGACGATGGCTACACCTTC.

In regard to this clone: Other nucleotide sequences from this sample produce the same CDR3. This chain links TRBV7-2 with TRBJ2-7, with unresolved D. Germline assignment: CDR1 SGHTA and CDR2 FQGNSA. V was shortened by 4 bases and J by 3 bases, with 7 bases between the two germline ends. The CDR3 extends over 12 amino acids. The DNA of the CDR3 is TGTGCCAGCAGCTCCCAGGTCTACGAGCAGTACTTC. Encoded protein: CASSSQVYEQYF.

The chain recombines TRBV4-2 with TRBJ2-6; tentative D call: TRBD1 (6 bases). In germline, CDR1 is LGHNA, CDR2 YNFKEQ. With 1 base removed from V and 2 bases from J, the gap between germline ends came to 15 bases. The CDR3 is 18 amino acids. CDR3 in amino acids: CASSQGSGRGAGANVLTF. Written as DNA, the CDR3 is TGTGCCAGCAGCCAAGGATCTGGCAGGGGCGCTGGGGCCAACGTCCTGACTTTC.

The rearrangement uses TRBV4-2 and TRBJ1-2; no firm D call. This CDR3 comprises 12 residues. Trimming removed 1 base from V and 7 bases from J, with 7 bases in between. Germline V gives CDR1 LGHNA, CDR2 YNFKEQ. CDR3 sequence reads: CASSQVGLGYTF. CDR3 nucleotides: TGTGCCAGCAGCCAAGTTGGACTTGGCTACACCTTC.

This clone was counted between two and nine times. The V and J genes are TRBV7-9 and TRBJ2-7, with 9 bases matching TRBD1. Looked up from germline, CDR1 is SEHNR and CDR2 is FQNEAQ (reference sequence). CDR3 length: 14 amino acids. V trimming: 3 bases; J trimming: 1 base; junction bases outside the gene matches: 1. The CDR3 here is CASSLTGGSYEQYF. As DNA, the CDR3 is TGTGCCAGCAGCTTGACAGGGGGATCCTACGAGCAGTACTTC.

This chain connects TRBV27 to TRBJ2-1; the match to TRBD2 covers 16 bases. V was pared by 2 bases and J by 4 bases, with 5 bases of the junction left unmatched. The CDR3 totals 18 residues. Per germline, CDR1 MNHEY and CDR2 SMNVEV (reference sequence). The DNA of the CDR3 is TGTGCCAGCAGTTTAGGGACTAGCGGGAGGGCGCGGTACAATGAGCAGTTCTTC. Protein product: CASSLGTSGRARYNEQFF.

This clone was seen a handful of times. CDR3 bases: TGCGCCAGCAGCGGCGGACTAGCGGGAGGGGGAGATACGCAGTATTTT. It encodes CASSGGLAGGGDTQYF. This chain uses TRBV5-1 with TRBJ2-3; 15 bases match TRBD2. The germline V gene has CDR1 SGHRS and CDR2 YFSETQ. This CDR3 is 16 amino acids long. The junction had 5 bases not matched to a gene; V was cut back by 4 bases and J by 5 bases.

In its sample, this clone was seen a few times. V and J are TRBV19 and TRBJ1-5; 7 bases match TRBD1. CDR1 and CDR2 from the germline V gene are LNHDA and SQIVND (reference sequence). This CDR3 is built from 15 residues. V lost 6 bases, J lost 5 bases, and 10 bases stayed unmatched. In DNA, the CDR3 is TGTGCCAGTAGCCTATACAGGGGATTCGATCAGCCCCAGCATTTT. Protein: CASSLYRGFDQPQHF.

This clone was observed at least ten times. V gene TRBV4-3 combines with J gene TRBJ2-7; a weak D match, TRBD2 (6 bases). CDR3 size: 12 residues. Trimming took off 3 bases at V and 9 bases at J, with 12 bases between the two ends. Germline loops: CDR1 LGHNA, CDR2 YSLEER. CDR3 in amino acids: CASSHRLVRQYF. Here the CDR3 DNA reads TGCGCCAGCAGCCACCGACTAGTTCGGCAGTACTTC.

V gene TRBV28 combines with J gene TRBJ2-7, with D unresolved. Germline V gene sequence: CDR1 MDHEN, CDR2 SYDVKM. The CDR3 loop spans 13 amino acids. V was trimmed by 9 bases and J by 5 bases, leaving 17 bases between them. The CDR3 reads CASQWMAVDEQYF. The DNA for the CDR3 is TGTGCCAGTCAATGGATGGCGGTCGACGAGCAGTACTTC.

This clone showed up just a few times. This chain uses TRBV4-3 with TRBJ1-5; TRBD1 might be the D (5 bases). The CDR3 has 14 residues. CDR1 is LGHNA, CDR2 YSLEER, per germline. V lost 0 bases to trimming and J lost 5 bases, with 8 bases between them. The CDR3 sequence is CASSQDRGDQPQHF. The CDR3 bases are TGCGCCAGCAGCCAAGATCGGGGGGATCAGCCCCAGCATTTT.

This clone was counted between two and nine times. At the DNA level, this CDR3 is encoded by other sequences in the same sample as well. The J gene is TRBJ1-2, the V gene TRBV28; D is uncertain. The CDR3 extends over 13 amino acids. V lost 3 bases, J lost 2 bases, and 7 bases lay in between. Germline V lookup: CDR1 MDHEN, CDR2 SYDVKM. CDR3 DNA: TGTGCCAGCAGTTTGGGCAGAAACTATGGCTACACCTTC. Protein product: CASSLGRNYGYTF.

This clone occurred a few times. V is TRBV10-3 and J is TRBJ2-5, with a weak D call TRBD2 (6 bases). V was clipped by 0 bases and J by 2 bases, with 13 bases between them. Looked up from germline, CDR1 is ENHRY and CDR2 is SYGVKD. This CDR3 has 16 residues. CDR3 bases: TGTGCCATCAGTGAGTCGATCGCCGCGGGACAAGAGACCCAGTACTTC. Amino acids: CAISESIAAGQETQYF.

For the CDR3, the DNA is TGTGCCAGCAGCCCCGGACACGCCCGGGGCTACACCTTC. It translates to CASSPGHARGYTF. The chain recombines TRBV6-5 with TRBJ1-2, with D perhaps matching TRBD1 (5 bases). V was cut by 6 bases and J by 8 bases, with 16 bases left in between. Germline-derived CDR1 and CDR2 are MNHEY and SVGAGI. The CDR3 runs to 13 residues.

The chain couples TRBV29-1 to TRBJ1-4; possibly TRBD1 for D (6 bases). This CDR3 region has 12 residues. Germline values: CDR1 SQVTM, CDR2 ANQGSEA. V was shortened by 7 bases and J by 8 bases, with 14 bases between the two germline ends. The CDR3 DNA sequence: TGCAGCGGAGGGGAAAGGGGGGAAAAACTGTTTTTT. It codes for CSGGERGEKLFF.

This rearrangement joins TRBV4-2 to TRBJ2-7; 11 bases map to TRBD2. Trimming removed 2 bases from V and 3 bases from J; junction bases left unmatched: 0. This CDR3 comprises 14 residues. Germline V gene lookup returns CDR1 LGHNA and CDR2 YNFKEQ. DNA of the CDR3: TGTGCCAGCAGCCAAACTAGCGGGAGCTACGAGCAGTACTTC. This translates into CASSQTSGSYEQYF.

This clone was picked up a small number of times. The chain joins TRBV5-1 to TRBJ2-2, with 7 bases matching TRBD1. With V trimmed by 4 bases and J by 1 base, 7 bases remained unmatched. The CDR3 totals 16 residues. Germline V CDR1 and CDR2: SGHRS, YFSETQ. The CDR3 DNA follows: TGCGCCAGCAGCCAAACCTGGACAGGGAACACCGGGGAGCTGTTTTTT. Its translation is CASSQTWTGNTGELFF.

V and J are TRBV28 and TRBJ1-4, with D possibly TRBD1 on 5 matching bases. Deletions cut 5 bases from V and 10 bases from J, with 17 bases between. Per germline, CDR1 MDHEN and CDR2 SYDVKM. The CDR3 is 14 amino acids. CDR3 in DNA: TGTGCCAGCAGTCCCACCGGGTACGGGGGAAAACTGTTTTTT. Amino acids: CASSPTGYGGKLFF.

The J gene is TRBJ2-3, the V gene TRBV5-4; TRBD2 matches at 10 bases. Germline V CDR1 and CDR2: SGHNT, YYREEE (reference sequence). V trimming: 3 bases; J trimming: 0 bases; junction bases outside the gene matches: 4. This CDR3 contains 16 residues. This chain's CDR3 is CASSWRAGGSTDTQYF. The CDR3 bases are TGTGCCAGCAGCTGGCGAGCGGGAGGGAGCACAGATACGCAGTATTTT. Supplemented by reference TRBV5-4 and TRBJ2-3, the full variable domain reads ETGVTQSPTHLIKTRGQQVTLRCSSQSGHNTVSWYQQALGQGPQFIFQYYREEENGRGNFPPRFSGLQFPNYSSELNVNALELDDSALYLCASSWRAGGSTDTQYFGPGTRLTVL.

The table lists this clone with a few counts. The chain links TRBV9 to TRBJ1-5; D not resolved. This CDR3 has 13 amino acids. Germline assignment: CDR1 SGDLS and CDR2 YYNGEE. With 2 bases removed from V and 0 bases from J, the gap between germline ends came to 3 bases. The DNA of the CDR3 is TGTGCCAGCAGCGTTAGTAGCAATCAGCCCCAGCATTTT. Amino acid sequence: CASSVSSNQPQHF.

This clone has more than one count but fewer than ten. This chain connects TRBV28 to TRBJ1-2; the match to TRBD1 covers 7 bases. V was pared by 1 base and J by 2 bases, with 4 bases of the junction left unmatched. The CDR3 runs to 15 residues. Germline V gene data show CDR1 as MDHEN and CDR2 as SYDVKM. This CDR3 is CASSLSSTGNYGYTF. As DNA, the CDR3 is TGTGCCAGCAGTTTATCCTCGACAGGGAACTATGGCTACACCTTC.

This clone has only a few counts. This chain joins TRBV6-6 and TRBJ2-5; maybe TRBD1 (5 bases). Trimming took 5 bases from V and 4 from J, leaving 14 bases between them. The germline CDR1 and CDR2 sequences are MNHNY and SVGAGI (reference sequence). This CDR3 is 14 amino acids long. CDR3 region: CASSLYQGRETQYF. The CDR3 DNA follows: TGTGCCAGCAGTCTATATCAGGGTAGAGAGACCCAGTACTTC.

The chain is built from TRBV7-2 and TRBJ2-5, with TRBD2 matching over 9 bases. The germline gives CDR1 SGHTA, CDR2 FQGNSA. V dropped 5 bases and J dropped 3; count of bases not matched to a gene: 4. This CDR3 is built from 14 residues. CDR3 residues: CASSLRLAEETQYF. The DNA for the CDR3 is TGTGCCAGCAGCCTCAGACTAGCGGAAGAGACCCAGTACTTC.

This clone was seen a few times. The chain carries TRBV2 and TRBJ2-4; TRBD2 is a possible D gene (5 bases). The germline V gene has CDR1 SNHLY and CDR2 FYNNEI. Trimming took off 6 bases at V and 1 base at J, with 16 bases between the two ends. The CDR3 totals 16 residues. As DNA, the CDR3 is TGTGCCAGCAGATTGGACTCCTCCGGGGCCAAAAACATTCAGTACTTC. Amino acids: CASRLDSSGAKNIQYF. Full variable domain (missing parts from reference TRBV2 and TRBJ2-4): EPEVTQTPSHQVTQMGQEVILRCVPISNHLYFYWYRQILGQKVEFLVSFYNNEISEKSEIFDDQFSVERPDGSNFTLKIRSTKLEDSAMYFCASRLDSSGAKNIQYFGAGTRLSVL.

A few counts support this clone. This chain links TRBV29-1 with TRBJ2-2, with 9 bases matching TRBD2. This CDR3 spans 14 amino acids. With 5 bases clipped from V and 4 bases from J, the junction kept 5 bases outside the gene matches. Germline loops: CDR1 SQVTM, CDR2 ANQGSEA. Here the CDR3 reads CSVISGRSTGELFF. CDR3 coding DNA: TGCAGCGTTATTAGCGGGAGATCCACCGGGGAGCTGTTTTTT.

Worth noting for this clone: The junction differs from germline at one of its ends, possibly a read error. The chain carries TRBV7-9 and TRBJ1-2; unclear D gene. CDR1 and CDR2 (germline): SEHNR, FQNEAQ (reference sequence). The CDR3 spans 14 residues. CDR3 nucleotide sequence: TGTGCCAGCAGCTCAAGACCCGACACCGACAAATTCTCCTTC. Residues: CASSSRPDTDKFSF.